This record covers a single T cell receptor beta chain. Its antigen is undetermined. Germline CDR1 is SGHRS and CDR2 is YFSETQ. The J segment lost 3 bases and the V segment lost 4 bases, leaving 7 bases of the junction unmatched. This CDR3 contains 15 residues. These data belong to a study of OX40 agonist ivuxolimab in advanced cancers. The study, taken as a whole, reports: With doses of 0.1 to 3.0 mg/kg, CD4+ and CD8+ blood T cells had undergone clonal expansion by week 6. In a subset of nonresponders, normalized T-cell clonal expansion was also low.

The repertoire was sequenced with immunoSEQ multiplex PCR; TCRdb's copy has only in-frame clones and lacks some. Of approximately 50,000 clones in the sample, roughly 84% are singletons; the top ten hold around 11%. Sequences were derived from CD4+ or CD8+ T cells sorted from blood, sampled in a trial of the OX40 agonist ivuxolimab. The source of this sequence is an adult with an advanced solid tumor such as melanoma, head and neck, liver or kidney cancer. V and J are TRBV5-1 and TRBJ2-3, with 8 bases that match TRBD1. This CDR3 reads CASSDRQGSTDTQYF. The CDR3 DNA follows: TGCGCCAGCAGCGACCGACAGGGGTCGACAGATACGCAGTATTTT. Using reference TRBV5-1 and TRBJ2-3 for the parts outside the CDR3, the full variable domain is KAGVTQTPRYLIKTRGQQVTLSCSPISGHRSVSWYQQTPGQGLQFLFEYFSETQRNKGNFPGRFSGRQFSNSRSEMNVSTLELGDSALYLCASSDRQGSTDTQYFGPGTRLTVL.